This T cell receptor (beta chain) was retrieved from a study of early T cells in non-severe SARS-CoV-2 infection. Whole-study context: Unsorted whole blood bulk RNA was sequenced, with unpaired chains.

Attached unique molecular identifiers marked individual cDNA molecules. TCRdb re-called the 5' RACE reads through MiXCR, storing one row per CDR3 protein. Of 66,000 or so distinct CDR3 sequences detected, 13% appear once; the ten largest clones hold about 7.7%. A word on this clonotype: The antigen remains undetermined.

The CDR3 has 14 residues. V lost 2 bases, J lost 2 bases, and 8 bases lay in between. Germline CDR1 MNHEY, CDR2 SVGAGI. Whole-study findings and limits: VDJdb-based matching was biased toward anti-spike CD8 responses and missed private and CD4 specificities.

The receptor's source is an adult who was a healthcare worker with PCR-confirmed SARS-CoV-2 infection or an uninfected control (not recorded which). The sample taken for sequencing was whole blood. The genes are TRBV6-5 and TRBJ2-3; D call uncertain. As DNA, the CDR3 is TGTGCCAGCAGTTACCGAGAACCCACAGATACGCAGTATTTT. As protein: CASSYREPTDTQYF.